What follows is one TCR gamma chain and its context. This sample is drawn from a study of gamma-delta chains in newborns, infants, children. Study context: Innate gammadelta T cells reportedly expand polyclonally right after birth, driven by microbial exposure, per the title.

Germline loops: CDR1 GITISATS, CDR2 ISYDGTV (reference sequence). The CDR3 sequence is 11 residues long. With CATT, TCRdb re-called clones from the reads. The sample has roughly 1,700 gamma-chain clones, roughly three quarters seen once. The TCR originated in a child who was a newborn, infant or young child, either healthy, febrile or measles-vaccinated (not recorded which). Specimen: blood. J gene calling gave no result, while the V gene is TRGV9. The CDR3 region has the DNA TGTGCCTTGTGGGAGGTGGATAAGAAGCTCTTT. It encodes CALWEVDKKLF.